This section outlines one T cell receptor (beta chain) sequence together with its context. No antigen is known for it. Trimming removed 5 bases at V and 7 bases at J, with 14 bases between. Germline V gives CDR1 SGHTA, CDR2 FQGNSA. The CDR3 extends over 14 amino acids. The study tagged each TCR cDNA molecule with a unique molecular identifier. TCRdb fed the 5' RACE reads into MiXCR, producing one record per CDR3 protein. The sample includes under 100,000 distinct CDR3 sequences, approximately 8.5% seen only once; the top ten take 6.9%. This sample is part of a study of spatial heterogeneity in lung cancer. Turning to the study itself: The count of detected beta-chain sequences consistently exceeded that of alpha-chain sequences.

Study conclusions and caveats: Expanded tumor TCRs that were ubiquitous appeared in blood more at resection than follow-up.

Time point noted: sample taken at primary tumor resection. Unsorted samples of tumor, nontumor lung or frozen PBMC had their whole RNA sequenced. The donors comprised about 65 untreated early-stage non-small cell lung cancer patients. The sequencing used PBMCs, collected at surgery. This chain connects TRBV7-2 to TRBJ1-4; TRBD1 is a possible D gene (5 bases). This clonotype was obtained from a male donor with early-stage non-small cell lung cancer. CDR3 in DNA: TGTGCCAGCAGCCCCAGGGAGTTCAGTGAAAAACTGTTTTTT. This codes for CASSPREFSEKLFF.